The present T cell receptor beta chain was sequenced within a study of T cells in Graves' hyperthyroidism and ophthalmopathy (dated by TCRdb to the late 2010s). Some background on the complete study: Peripheral blood was sampled at the time of initial diagnosis, prior to any treatment. Prospective prediction of ophthalmopathy was tested in an independent validation cohort of 18 to 20 hyperthyroidism patients and 15 to 17 patients who later progressed to ophthalmopathy. The 100 discovery patients were randomly split 7:3 into training and test sets. The study also compared thyroid tissue and blood T-cell repertoires from 6 or 7 Graves' hyperthyroidism patients. Following sampling, methimazole starting at 30 mg daily was given to hyperthyroidism patients, and high-dose intravenous methylprednisolone was given to ophthalmopathy patients. TCR Vbeta CDR3 sequencing of roughly 140 peripheral blood samples (roughly 43 ophthalmopathy, roughly 72 hyperthyroidism and some 17 progressor patients) is reported in the paper. TCR V-J signatures able to tell the groups apart were searched for in a discovery cohort of some 97 patients, of whom under 45 had Graves' ophthalmopathy and roughly 59 had stable Graves' hyperthyroidism. Here is what the overall study found, with its caveats: In validation, progression to ophthalmopathy was predicted by the model with 65% to 71% sensitivity and 72.22% specificity, a median of around 5.9 months before onset. Blood samples also contained most of the expanded thyroid clonotypes (frequency above 0.001), which suggests that blood repertoires may reflect thyroid immune responses. No statistical method was used to fix the sample size in advance, and group allocation was not hidden from the investigators. Ophthalmopathy was separated from stable hyperthyroidism by a 13 V-J signature model, with approximately 86% sensitivity and about 81% specificity obtained in cross-validation and 80%/75% obtained in testing.

The sample holds many counts of this clonotype. The clone's antigen remains unknown. No much larger clonotype is one base removed from it; base qualities were not supplied. Its CDR3 holds 14 amino acids, cysteine through phenylalanine. The CDR3 DNA has 42 bases and is translated from base 1. V is cut by 0 bases and J by 7 bases, and the space between the germline ends is 10 bases. According to the germline V gene, CDR1 reads SGHTA and CDR2 reads FQGNSA. Amplification of TCR beta CDR3 regions was carried out from RNA transcripts. For the first round of RT-PCR on the TCR CDR3, the HTBI primer set was used together with the Qiagen OneStep RT-PCR kit. Libraries were constructed in a second round of multiplex PCR, after which size selection and purification were carried out. Sequencing of the libraries was done on an Illumina HiSeq2000 using paired-end 100 bp reads. Per the source publication's procedure: SOAPnuke was used to process the raw data, throwing out any read that contained adapters or uncalled bases, had a mean Phred below 15, or lacked an exact constant-primer or identifier match. High-quality paired reads were merged using COPE v1.2.5, and each unique nucleotide sequence was defined as a clonotype. MiTCR v1.1 was used to align clonotypes to the IMGT TRBV, TRBD and TRBJ reference segments. The analysis included only V-J combinations with a frequency above 0.0001, which together covered 99.2% of the repertoires. A TCS score was defined as the ratio of F50 (clonal expansion) to E x V (chaos), with BLOSUM62-based TCRdist applied between CDR3 peptides within each V-J. Welch's t-statistics and random forest reduced fewer than 550 V-J features to around 14, which were used in a naive Bayes classifier (R e1071). TCRdb's own reprocessing of the public reads used fastp at Q25 and MiXCR and kept productive beta chains. Under each unique CDR3 protein, matching rows form one entry showing the most common genes and DNA. For this entry, the V and J calls and clone size follow TCRdb and not the study's own pipeline. The sample records fewer than 800,000 distinct CDR3 sequences, 15% to 20% of which are singletons. Of the sample, approximately 8% falls within the top ten clones.

A patient counted as having stable Graves' hyperthyroidism if no progression to ophthalmopathy occurred over 18 months of follow-up. Hyperthyroidism patients were newly diagnosed, with disease duration under 2 months, and aged 18 to 65 years. Exclusion was applied to patients with uncontrolled infections, other autoimmune diseases, pregnancy or lactation. Clinical symptoms, serum thyroxine and TRAb, thyroid ultrasound, and orbital computed tomography formed the basis for the diagnoses. PBMCs were separated from roughly 10 ml of fresh peripheral blood using Ficoll-Paque density gradient centrifugation. Total RNA was extracted using Trizol reagent, and RNA quality was assessed on an Agilent 2100 Bioanalyzer.

Sample: blood. The chain couples TRBV7-2 to TRBJ2-1; the D gene is not confidently resolved. This TCR was recovered from a man between 18 and 29 years old with Graves' hyperthyroidism. Here is the DNA: TGTGCCAGCAGCTTAGCGTTCAGCGAGAATGAGCAGTTCTTC. Its amino acids are CASSLAFSENEQFF.